This T cell receptor beta chain came from a study of T cell repertoires in cytomegalovirus infection. Study context: Carrying CMV and the relevant HLA type showed in public TCR beta signatures.

The germline gives CDR1 SGHTA, CDR2 FQGNSA. The CDR3 extends over 14 amino acids. Trimming took off 4 bases at V and 4 bases at J, with 12 bases between the two ends. TCRdb passed the reads through MiXCR, listing each CDR3 protein once. This sample yields about 63,000 distinct CDR3 sequences, of which over 20% are seen a single time; roughly two thirds belongs to the top ten. Findings of the study overall: Identification of carriers of CMV plus the relevant HLA was achieved through cumulative public TCR beta family frequency.

Notes on this clonotype: Antigen: not known.

The chain employs TRBV7-2 and TRBJ2-3; TRBD1 is a possible D gene (6 bases). The source was CD8+ T cells from cultured PBMCs, collected from culture after CMV antigen stimulation. The source of this sequence is a human donor in good health (CMV status not recorded). Some clones in this sample may be carry-over from other donors' samples. CDR3 amino acids: CASSSAYRADTQYF. The CDR3 DNA sequence: TGTGCCAGCAGCTCCGCTTACAGGGCAGATACGCAGTATTTT. Drawing the rest from reference TRBV7-2 and TRBJ2-3, the complete variable domain is GAGVSQSPSNKVTEKGKDVELRCDPISGHTALYWYRQSLGQGLEFLIYFQGNSAPDKSGLPSDRFSAERTGGSVSTLTIQRTQQEDSAVYLCASSSAYRADTQYFGPGTRLTVL.